This paragraph covers one T cell receptor beta chain sequence. As yet, its antigen is unknown. One junction end does not reproduce the germline sequence, and a read error may be involved. Other DNA sequences in the same sample also yield this CDR3. PCR primers comprised 60 Vbeta and 13 Jbeta primers. The assay was immunoSEQ multiplex PCR, and TCRdb's table has in-frame clones only and misses some. The profile shows about 190,000 clones, about 86% of them singletons. The CDR3 is 16 amino acids. CDR1 is SGHTA, CDR2 FQGNSA, per germline. This sample is part of a study of cytomegalovirus exposure and HLA in healthy donors. General study results and limits: Many donors shared some public TCRs, even though most TCR sequences were rare. TCR beta V segments were, for the most part, productive about 87% or about 30% of the time in an earlier analysis.

The sequence came from a middle-aged man in good health and CMV-seropositive. This chain connects TRBV7-2 to TRBJ2-7; 8 bases agree with TRBD2. Material for sequencing was PBMCs. Here the CDR3 reads CASSTDSSGSSYEQYF. Here the CDR3 DNA reads TGCGCCAGCAGCACCGATTCGAGCGGGAGCTCCTACGAGCAGTACTTC.